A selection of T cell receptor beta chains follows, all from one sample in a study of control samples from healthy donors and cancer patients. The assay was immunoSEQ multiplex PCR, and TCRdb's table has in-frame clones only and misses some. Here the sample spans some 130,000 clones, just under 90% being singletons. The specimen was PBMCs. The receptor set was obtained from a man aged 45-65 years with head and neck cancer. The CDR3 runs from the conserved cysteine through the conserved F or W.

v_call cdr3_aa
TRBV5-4 CASSLLLAGGPSTDTQYF
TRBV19 CASISGQLLGAFF
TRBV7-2 CAGRFWTGDEQYF
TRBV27 CASSLSAGTDTQYF
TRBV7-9 CASSLVQHTGELFF
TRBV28 CASSLKIPYEQYF
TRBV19 CASSTVGYEQYF
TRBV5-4 CASSWKGGGREKSGELFF
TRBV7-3 CASSAGDGDAFF
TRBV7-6 CASSLSGSPLYEQYF
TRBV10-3 CAISESGRLQETQYF
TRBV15 CATSRGNSGFYNEQFF
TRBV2 CASMGNTEAFF
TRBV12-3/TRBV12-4 CASRETNYEQYF
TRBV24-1 CATSDYRTSGRETQYF
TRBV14 CASSQAWGQGAFTETQYF
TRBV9 CASSVDIGQASGYTF
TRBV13 CASSSLEGDRGQYF
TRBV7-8 CASSPPRLTGGPGNEQFF
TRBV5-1 CASSLDRQGSTEAFF
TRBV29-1 CSVEWTGGYGYTF
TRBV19 CASGVLTQYF
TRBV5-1 CASSRQGEDGYTF
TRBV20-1 CSARVGGGYTF
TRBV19 CASSIDNRNTEAFF
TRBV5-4 CASSLAKLAGGADTQYF
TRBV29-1 CSVLGTGGYNEQFF
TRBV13 CASSLEAANKPSEQYF
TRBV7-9 CASSLGGMSSYEQYF
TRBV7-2 CASSQKRVDTQYF
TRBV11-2 CASSPREAIYGYTF
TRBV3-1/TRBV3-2 CASSPSTSGGAETQYF
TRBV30 CAWEMGGDQPQHF
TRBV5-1 CASSPGLDYGYTF
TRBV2 CASSDQFGYNEQFF
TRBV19 CASSIGERSSYNEQFF
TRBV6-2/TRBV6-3 CASSYTRNSPLHF
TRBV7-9 CASSFQDGQETQYF
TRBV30 CAQSRDTNEKLFF
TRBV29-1 CSVEISMNTEAFF
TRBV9 CASSVPGTDTQYF